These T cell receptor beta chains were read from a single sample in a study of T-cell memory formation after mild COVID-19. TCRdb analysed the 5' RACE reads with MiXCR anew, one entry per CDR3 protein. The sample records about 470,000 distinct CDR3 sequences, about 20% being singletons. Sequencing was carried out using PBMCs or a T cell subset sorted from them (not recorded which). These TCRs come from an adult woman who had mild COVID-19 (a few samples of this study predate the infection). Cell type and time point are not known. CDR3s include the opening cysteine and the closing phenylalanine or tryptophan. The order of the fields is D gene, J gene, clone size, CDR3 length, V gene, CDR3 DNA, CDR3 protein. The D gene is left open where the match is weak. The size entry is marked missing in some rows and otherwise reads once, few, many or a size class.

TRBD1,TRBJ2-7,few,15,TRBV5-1,TGCGCCAGCTGCTTGGGACAGGGGGCCTTGTACGAGCAGTACTTC,CASCLGQGALYEQYF
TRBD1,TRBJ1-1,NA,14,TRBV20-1,TGCAGTGCTAGAGGAAGGGGGCTGCACACTGAAGCTTTCTTT,CSARGRGLHTEAFF
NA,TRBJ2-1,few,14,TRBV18,TGTGCCAGCTCACCTCCTAGCATCCTCGATGAGCAGTTCTTC,CASSPPSILDEQFF
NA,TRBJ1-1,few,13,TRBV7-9,TGTGCCAGCAGCACCAACAGGGATGCTGAAGCTTTCTTT,CASSTNRDAEAFF
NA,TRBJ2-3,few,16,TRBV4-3,TGCGCCAGCAGCCAAGATCTAGTCCTACACACAGATACGCAGTATTTT,CASSQDLVLHTDTQYF
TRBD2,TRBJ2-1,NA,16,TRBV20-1,TGCAGTGCTAGAGACGGGACTAGCGGGATTGGGGATGAGCAGTTCTTC,CSARDGTSGIGDEQFF
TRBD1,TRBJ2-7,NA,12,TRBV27,TGTGCCAGAGGGGACAGACCCTACGAGCAGTACTTC,CARGDRPYEQYF
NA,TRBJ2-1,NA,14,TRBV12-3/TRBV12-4,TGTGCCAGCACAGCGGGCAGCTCCTACAATGAGCAGTTCTTC,CASTAGSSYNEQFF
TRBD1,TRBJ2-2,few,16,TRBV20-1,TGCAGTGCTAGAGATCCGGGACAGGGGGTAGCCGGGGAGCTGTTTTTT,CSARDPGQGVAGELFF
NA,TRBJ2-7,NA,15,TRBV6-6,TGTGCCAGCAGGAGATATCTGGACAGTTCCTACGAGCAGTACTTC,CASRRYLDSSYEQYF
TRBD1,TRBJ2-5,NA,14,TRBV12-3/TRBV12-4,TGTGCCAGCAGTCTCACAGGGGTCCAAGAGACCCAGTACTTC,CASSLTGVQETQYF
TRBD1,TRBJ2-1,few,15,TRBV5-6,TGTGCCAGCAGCTTGTGGGACAGGGCTTACAATGAGCAGTTCTTC,CASSLWDRAYNEQFF
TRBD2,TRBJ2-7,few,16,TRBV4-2,TGTGCCAGCAGCCAAGATTTTCTAGCGGGATACTACGAGCAGTACTTC,CASSQDFLAGYYEQYF
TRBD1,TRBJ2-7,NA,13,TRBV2,TGTGCCAGCAGCTTTCAGGGGGCCGGAGAGCAGTACTTC,CASSFQGAGEQYF
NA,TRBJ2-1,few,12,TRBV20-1,TGCAGTGCTGTAAGGAGCGGTGGTGAGCAGTTCTTC,CSAVRSGGEQFF
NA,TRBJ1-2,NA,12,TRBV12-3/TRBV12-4,TGTGCCAGCAGCCCTGGGATGGGCGGCTACACCTTC,CASSPGMGGYTF
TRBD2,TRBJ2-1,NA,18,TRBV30,TGTGCCTGGAGTTGGGGGGTTTTAGCGGGAGCGGAATACAATGAGCAGTTCTTC,CAWSWGVLAGAEYNEQFF
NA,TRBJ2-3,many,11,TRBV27,TGTGCCAGCACAGGCACAGATACGCAGTATTTT,CASTGTDTQYF
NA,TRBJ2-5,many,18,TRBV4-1,TGCGCCAGCAGCCCGCGCCCTGCCGCAGTCAACCTTCAAGAGACCCAGTACTTC,CASSPRPAAVNLQETQYF
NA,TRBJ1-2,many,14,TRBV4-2,TGTGCCAGCAGCCAAGAGGTGGGGGGGCTCGGCTACACCTTC,CASSQEVGGLGYTF
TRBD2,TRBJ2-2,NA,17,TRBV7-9,TGTGCCAGCAGCACCCGACTAGCGGGGACGAACACCGGGGAGCTGTTTTTT,CASSTRLAGTNTGELFF
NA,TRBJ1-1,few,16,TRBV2,TGTGCCAGCCTAGACGGTTTTGGACAATTGAACACTGAAGCTTTCTTT,CASLDGFGQLNTEAFF
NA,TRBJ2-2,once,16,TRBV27,TGTGCCAGCGGGGTCTGGGGGGCCGCGAACACCGGGGAGCTGTTTTTT,CASGVWGAANTGELFF
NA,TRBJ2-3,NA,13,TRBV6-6,TGTGCCAGCAGTTACTCACCCCGGGACAATGAGAATTTT,CASSYSPRDNENF
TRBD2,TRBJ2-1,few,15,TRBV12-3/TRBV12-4,TGTGCCAGCAGACCTCTAGCGGGGTCCTACAATGAGCAGTTCTTC,CASRPLAGSYNEQFF
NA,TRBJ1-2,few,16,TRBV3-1,TGTGCCAGCAGCCAAGACGAAAGAACGGGGGGCCGTGGCTACACCTTC,CASSQDERTGGRGYTF
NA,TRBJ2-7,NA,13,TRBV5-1,TGCTCCAGCAGCACGGACAGTTACTACGAGCAGTACTTC,CSSSTDSYYEQYF
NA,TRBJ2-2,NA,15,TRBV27,TGTGCCAGCAGCCCAAACGGGTTGAGCACCGGGGAGCTGTTTTTT,CASSPNGLSTGELFF
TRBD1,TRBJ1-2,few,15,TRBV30,TGTGCCTGGATCGTACCCGGGACAGGGATACATGGCTACACCTTC,CAWIVPGTGIHGYTF
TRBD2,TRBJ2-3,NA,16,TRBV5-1,TGCGCCAGCAGCACGGATGGACTAGTAGGTATAGATACGCAGTATTTT,CASSTDGLVGIDTQYF
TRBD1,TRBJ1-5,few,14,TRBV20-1,TGCAGTGGGAGGAGAGGGACAGGGGATCAGCCCCAGCATTTT,CSGRRGTGDQPQHF
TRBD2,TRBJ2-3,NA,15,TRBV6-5,TGTGCCAGCAGTTATACCGGGGGGGCCCCAGATACGCAGTATTTT,CASSYTGGAPDTQYF
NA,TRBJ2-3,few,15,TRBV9,TGTGCCAGCAGCCAGCATTCGGGGGCCACAGATACGCAGTATTTT,CASSQHSGATDTQYF
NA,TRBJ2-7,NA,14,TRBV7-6,TGTGCCAGCAGCACCTCATCACAGGGCTACGAGCAGTACTTC,CASSTSSQGYEQYF